The rows below give T cell receptor beta chains drawn from one sample of a study of OX40 agonist ivuxolimab in advanced cancers. TCRdb keeps only in-frame clones here, not all; method: immunoSEQ multiplex PCR. The table includes roughly 60,000 clones, approximately 94% detected once. The sequencing used CD4+ or CD8+ T cells sorted from blood, collected in a trial of the OX40 agonist ivuxolimab. These receptors were taken from an adult with an advanced solid tumor such as melanoma, head and neck, liver or kidney cancer. CDR3s include the opening cysteine and the closing phenylalanine or tryptophan. The order of the fields is clone size, J gene, V gene, CDR3 protein. Clone size is stated in some rows and not others, as once, few, many or a class when expanded.

clone size: once
J gene: TRBJ2-7
V gene: TRBV27
CDR3 protein: CASSFGRGSPYEQYF

clone size: -
J gene: TRBJ1-2
V gene: TRBV27
CDR3 protein: CASTTTQGSSYTF

clone size: -
J gene: TRBJ1-2
V gene: TRBV4-3
CDR3 protein: CASSQAVNYGYTF

clone size: -
J gene: TRBJ2-3
V gene: TRBV5-1
CDR3 protein: CASSGFRQGASGRVDTQYF

clone size: -
J gene: TRBJ2-1
V gene: TRBV19
CDR3 protein: CASRDQQNYNEQFF

clone size: -
J gene: TRBJ2-1
V gene: TRBV12-5
CDR3 protein: CASGLGTGALYNEQFF

clone size: -
J gene: TRBJ2-3
V gene: TRBV29-1
CDR3 protein: CSGTGTSGRSDTQYF

clone size: -
J gene: TRBJ2-1
V gene: TRBV9
CDR3 protein: CASRISTARLAGGVSYNEQFF

clone size: -
J gene: TRBJ2-7
V gene: TRBV27
CDR3 protein: CASSYRGSYEQYF

clone size: -
J gene: TRBJ1-3
V gene: TRBV9
CDR3 protein: CASSVGQNSGNTIYF

clone size: -
J gene: TRBJ2-7
V gene: TRBV28
CDR3 protein: CASSLSGRDDEQYF

clone size: -
J gene: TRBJ2-4
V gene: TRBV7-9
CDR3 protein: CASSPRREEAKNIQYF

clone size: -
J gene: TRBJ2-7
V gene: TRBV6-1
CDR3 protein: CASSLSGPLSWEQYF

clone size: -
J gene: TRBJ2-7
V gene: TRBV13
CDR3 protein: CASSDSGTRRELSF

clone size: -
J gene: TRBJ2-1
V gene: TRBV7-9
CDR3 protein: CASSAGFGNEQFF

clone size: -
J gene: TRBJ2-1
V gene: TRBV29-1
CDR3 protein: CSVDQAIYNEQFF

clone size: -
J gene: TRBJ1-1
V gene: TRBV18
CDR3 protein: CASSPLKGGNTEAFF

clone size: -
J gene: TRBJ1-5
V gene: TRBV27
CDR3 protein: CASTARGPNQPQHF

clone size: -
J gene: TRBJ2-1
V gene: TRBV19
CDR3 protein: CASSPDRGRDEQFF

clone size: -
J gene: TRBJ1-5
V gene: TRBV4-2
CDR3 protein: CASSRQEHSNQPQHF

clone size: -
J gene: TRBJ2-7
V gene: TRBV7-6
CDR3 protein: CASSLDQVEQYF

clone size: -
J gene: TRBJ2-5
V gene: TRBV7-9
CDR3 protein: CASSGGLVETQYF

clone size: few
J gene: TRBJ2-1
V gene: TRBV13
CDR3 protein: CASSLDRGRDNEQFF

clone size: -
J gene: TRBJ2-3
V gene: TRBV9
CDR3 protein: CASSVEIAGVTDTQYF

clone size: many
J gene: TRBJ1-2
V gene: TRBV16
CDR3 protein: CASSQSTGRAEGYTF

clone size: -
J gene: TRBJ1-5
V gene: TRBV19
CDR3 protein: CASTTDRGALINQPQHF

clone size: once
J gene: TRBJ2-7
V gene: TRBV25-1
CDR3 protein: CASTAGGEGYEQYF

clone size: once
J gene: -
V gene: TRBV30
CDR3 protein: CAWSIGTAYEQYF

clone size: -
J gene: TRBJ2-3
V gene: TRBV5-1
CDR3 protein: CATSPTPDDTQYF

clone size: -
J gene: TRBJ2-7
V gene: TRBV5-4
CDR3 protein: CASSLDRDRVYEQYF

clone size: -
J gene: TRBJ2-7
V gene: TRBV5-1
CDR3 protein: CASSRTGGREQYF

clone size: -
J gene: TRBJ2-5
V gene: TRBV5-1
CDR3 protein: CASREEETQYF

clone size: few
J gene: TRBJ2-1
V gene: TRBV29-1
CDR3 protein: CSVSLAGRPYNEQFF

clone size: -
J gene: TRBJ2-1
V gene: TRBV14
CDR3 protein: CASSQEYQGVYNEQFF

clone size: -
J gene: TRBJ1-2
V gene: TRBV9
CDR3 protein: CASSPTTGGYTF

clone size: -
J gene: TRBJ2-2
V gene: TRBV4-3
CDR3 protein: CASSLSRYGRAWNTGELFF

clone size: once
J gene: TRBJ2-2
V gene: TRBV5-4
CDR3 protein: CASSFGAAGRNTGELFF

clone size: -
J gene: TRBJ1-2
V gene: TRBV13
CDR3 protein: CASSLVSADIYGYTF

clone size: -
J gene: TRBJ2-1
V gene: TRBV28
CDR3 protein: CASRLGSGSSYNEQFF

clone size: -
J gene: TRBJ2-7
V gene: TRBV4-1
CDR3 protein: CASSQDTRLADSYEQYF

clone size: -
J gene: TRBJ2-7
V gene: TRBV27
CDR3 protein: CASSMGLAAYEQYF

clone size: -
J gene: TRBJ2-1
V gene: TRBV4-2
CDR3 protein: CASSQDLRGASHEQFF

clone size: -
J gene: TRBJ2-3
V gene: TRBV6-1
CDR3 protein: CASSVEGGLSDTQYF

clone size: -
J gene: TRBJ2-5
V gene: TRBV16
CDR3 protein: CASSQSRTPRTGGETQYF

clone size: -
J gene: TRBJ2-7
V gene: TRBV19
CDR3 protein: CASSIGQGYEQYF

clone size: once
J gene: TRBJ2-7
V gene: TRBV6-4
CDR3 protein: CASSEGHLVPTSGSPHEQYF

clone size: -
J gene: TRBJ2-7
V gene: TRBV28
CDR3 protein: CASSQLSTFPIYEQYF

clone size: -
J gene: TRBJ2-2
V gene: TRBV19
CDR3 protein: CASSDSIWLAGVKNTGELFF

clone size: -
J gene: TRBJ2-1
V gene: TRBV4-1
CDR3 protein: CASSQVGTPSSPYNEQFF

clone size: -
J gene: TRBJ1-2
V gene: TRBV4-3
CDR3 protein: CASSQATGTGFGYTF